The text below deals with one T cell receptor beta chain. This table comes from immunoSEQ multiplex PCR, and its TCRdb copy is limited to in-frame clones, with some not included. The sample records roughly 320,000 clones, roughly 90% being singletons. The data derive from a study of blood T cell repertoires in COVID-19. Study summary: T cells, B-cell-depleted T cells, or PBMCs supplied cDNA or gDNA.

Germline CDR1 and CDR2: MNHEY and SMNVEV (reference sequence). V dropped 0 bases and J dropped 8 bases, with 19 bases sitting between them. This CDR3 spans 16 amino acids. The V call is TRBV27, the J call TRBJ1-2; no clear D. The receptor was isolated from a young woman who had been exposed to COVID-19. Sample: PBMCs or T cells enriched from blood (not recorded which). The CDR3 here is CASSLSTVSDRRGYTF. CDR3 DNA: TGTGCCAGCAGTTTATCCACAGTGAGTGATAGGAGGGGCTACACCTTC.